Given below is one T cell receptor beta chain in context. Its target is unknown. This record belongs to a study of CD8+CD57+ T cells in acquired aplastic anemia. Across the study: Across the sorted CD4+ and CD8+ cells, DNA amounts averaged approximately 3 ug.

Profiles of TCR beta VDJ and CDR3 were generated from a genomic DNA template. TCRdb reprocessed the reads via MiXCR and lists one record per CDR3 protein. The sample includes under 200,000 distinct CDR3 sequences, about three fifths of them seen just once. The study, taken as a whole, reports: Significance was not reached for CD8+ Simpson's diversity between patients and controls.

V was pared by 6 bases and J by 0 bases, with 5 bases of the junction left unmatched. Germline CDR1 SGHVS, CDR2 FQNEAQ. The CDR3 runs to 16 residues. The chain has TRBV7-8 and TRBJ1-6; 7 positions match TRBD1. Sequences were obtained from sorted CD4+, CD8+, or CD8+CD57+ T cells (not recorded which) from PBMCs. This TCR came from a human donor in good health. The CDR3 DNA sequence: TGTGCCAGCAGGGGGGACAGCTACTCCTATAATTCACCCCTCCACTTT. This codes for CASRGDSYSYNSPLHF.